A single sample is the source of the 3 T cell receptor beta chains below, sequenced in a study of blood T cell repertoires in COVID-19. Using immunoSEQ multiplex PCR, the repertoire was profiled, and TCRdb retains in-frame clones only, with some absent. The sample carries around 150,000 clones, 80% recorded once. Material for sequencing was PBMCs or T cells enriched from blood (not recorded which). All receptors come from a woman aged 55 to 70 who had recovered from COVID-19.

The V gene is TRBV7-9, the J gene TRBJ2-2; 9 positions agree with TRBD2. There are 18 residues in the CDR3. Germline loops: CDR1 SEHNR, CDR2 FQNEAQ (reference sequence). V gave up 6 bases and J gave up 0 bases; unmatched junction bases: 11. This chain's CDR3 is CASSGIETSGSNTGELFF. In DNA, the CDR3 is TGTGCCAGCAGTGGAATCGAGACTAGCGGATCGAACACCGGGGAGCTGTTTTTT.

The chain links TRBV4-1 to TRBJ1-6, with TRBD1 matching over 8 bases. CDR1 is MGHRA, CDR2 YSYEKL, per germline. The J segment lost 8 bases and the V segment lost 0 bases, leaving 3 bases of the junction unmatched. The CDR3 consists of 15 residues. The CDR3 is CASSQDDRGDSPLHF. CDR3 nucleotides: TGCGCCAGCAGCCAAGATGACAGGGGAGATTCACCCCTCCACTTT.

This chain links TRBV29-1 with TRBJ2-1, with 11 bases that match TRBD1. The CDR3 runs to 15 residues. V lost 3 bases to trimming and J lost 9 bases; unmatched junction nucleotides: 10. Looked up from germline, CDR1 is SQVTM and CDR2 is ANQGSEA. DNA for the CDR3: TGCAGCGTTGAGGCCGGTGGACAGGGGGCGGGTGAGCAGTTCTTC. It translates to CSVEAGGQGAGEQFF.